This is a list of T cell receptor beta chains from one sample in a study of T cells after posttransplantation cyclophosphamide. Some clones are missing from TCRdb's copy, which holds only in-frame ones; the method was immunoSEQ multiplex PCR. The repertoire includes roughly 3,000 clones, less than 85% of them detected once, and 35% to 40% sits in the top ten. The source material was PBMCs, sampled after allogeneic stem cell transplant with posttransplant cyclophosphamide. The receptors derive from a female patient aged 50-60 years who received an allogeneic stem cell transplant from a related donor, was CMV-positive, and had no GVHD. Some T cells may originate from the graft donor. The CDR3 runs from the conserved cysteine through the conserved F or W. Each record gives: D gene, clone size, J gene, V gene, CDR3 DNA, CDR3 protein. D genes are given only for firm matches. Size is stated for part of the rows, as once, few or many counts, or as a class when the clone is expanded.

D: -; size: -; J: TRBJ1-2; V: TRBV10-3; DNA: TGTGCCATCATCCAAGAGGCTGAAGCTAACTATGGCTACACCTTC; CDR3: CAIIQEAEANYGYTF
D: -; size: -; J: TRBJ1-5; V: TRBV5-5; DNA: TGTGCCAGCAGCTTGGTACCGGAGAGCAATCAGCCCCAGCATTTT; CDR3: CASSLVPESNQPQHF
D: TRBD1; size: -; J: TRBJ1-2; V: TRBV10-2; DNA: TGCGCCAGCAGTGAGAAGGGGGCTGTCTATGGCTACACCTTC; CDR3: CASSEKGAVYGYTF
D: -; size: once; J: TRBJ1-1; V: TRBV7-9; DNA: TGTGCCAGCAGCTTAAGTCTAGTCACGGATGACGGTTCCACTGAAGCTTTCTTT; CDR3: CASSLSLVTDDGSTEAFF
D: TRBD1; size: -; J: TRBJ2-5; V: TRBV7-9; DNA: TGTGCCAGCAGCTCACGGACAGGGGGCTTTGGGGAGACCCAGTACTTC; CDR3: CASSSRTGGFGETQYF
D: -; size: -; J: TRBJ1-1; V: TRBV30; DNA: TGTGCCTGGAGTCTAGGGAGCACTGAAGCTTTCTTT; CDR3: CAWSLGSTEAFF
D: TRBD1; size: -; J: TRBJ1-5; V: TRBV11-2; DNA: TGTGCCAGCAGCTGGGACAGGGGCAATCAGCCCCAGCATTTT; CDR3: CASSWDRGNQPQHF
D: -; size: once; J: TRBJ1-1; V: TRBV19; DNA: TGTGCCTCCTCCGACAGAAACACTGAAGCTTTCTTT; CDR3: CASSDRNTEAFF
D: -; size: -; J: TRBJ1-4; V: TRBV19; DNA: TGTGCCAGTAGCCGCCGCACAGGTGCAACTAATGAAAAACTGTTTTTT; CDR3: CASSRRTGATNEKLFF
D: -; size: -; J: TRBJ2-7; V: TRBV5-1; DNA: TGCGCCAGCAGCTTGGGAGTGAGCTCCTACGAGCAGTACTTC; CDR3: CASSLGVSSYEQYF
D: TRBD1; size: -; J: TRBJ2-1; V: TRBV2; DNA: TGTGCCAGCGGAGAGGACAGGGGCTCCTACAATGAGCAGTTCTTC; CDR3: CASGEDRGSYNEQFF
D: TRBD1; size: -; J: TRBJ2-5; V: TRBV7-6; DNA: TGTGCCAGCAGCCCACAGGGGGAGACCCAGTACTTC; CDR3: CASSPQGETQYF
D: -; size: -; J: TRBJ2-1; V: TRBV12-5; DNA: TGTGCTAGTGGTTCGCGGGACCCGCAGTTCTTC; CDR3: CASGSRDPQFF
D: TRBD1; size: -; J: TRBJ1-4; V: TRBV5-6; DNA: TGTGCCAGCAGCCAGGGGGGATTCGGTGAAAAACTGTTTTTT; CDR3: CASSQGGFGEKLFF
D: -; size: -; J: TRBJ2-1; V: TRBV19; DNA: TGTGTCAGTAGTATGGTCCAGGGCCCCTACAATGAGCAGTTCTTC; CDR3: CVSSMVQGPYNEQFF
D: TRBD1; size: few; J: TRBJ2-7; V: TRBV5-1; DNA: TGCGCCAGCAGCGCGACAGGGGGCGCTTACGAGCAGTACTTC; CDR3: CASSATGGAYEQYF
D: -; size: -; J: TRBJ1-4; V: TRBV7-7; DNA: TGTGCCAGCAGCTTGTGGCAGGGCCACCGGTCAACTAATGAAAAACTGTTTTTT; CDR3: CASSLWQGHRSTNEKLFF
D: -; size: -; J: TRBJ1-2; V: TRBV4-2; DNA: TGTGCCAGCAGCCAAGATCAGGATGGCTACACCTTC; CDR3: CASSQDQDGYTF
D: TRBD2; size: -; J: TRBJ2-2; V: TRBV7-2; DNA: TGTGCCAGCAGCGGACTAGCGGGTCAAGGGCGGGGAGCTGTTTTT; CDR3: CASSGLAGQGRGAVF
D: -; size: -; J: TRBJ1-1; V: TRBV25-1; DNA: TGTGCCAGTATCCCCAGGGGAGTTGGTGAAGCTTTCTTT; CDR3: CASIPRGVGEAFF
D: -; size: -; J: TRBJ2-5; V: TRBV9; DNA: TGTGCCAGCAGCGTAGAGGGTGGGGTCGGGGGGACCCAGTACTTC; CDR3: CASSVEGGVGGTQYF
D: -; size: -; J: TRBJ2-3; V: TRBV7-8; DNA: TGTGCCAGCAGCTCGACCGGGGGATCAGATACGCAGTATTTT; CDR3: CASSSTGGSDTQYF
D: TRBD2; size: -; J: TRBJ2-5; V: TRBV30; DNA: TGTGCCTGGAGTGTAGGGAGGGCAGAGACCCAGTACTTC; CDR3: CAWSVGRAETQYF
D: TRBD1; size: -; J: TRBJ2-1; V: TRBV29-1; DNA: TGCAGCGTGTTGGGACAGGGGGCGTACAATGAGCAGTTCTTC; CDR3: CSVLGQGAYNEQFF
D: -; size: -; J: TRBJ2-7; V: TRBV7-6; DNA: TGTGCCAGCAGCTTAAGTCGTCGATTACAGGCTTCTACCTACGAGCAGTACTTC; CDR3: CASSLSRRLQASTYEQYF
D: -; size: -; J: TRBJ1-1; V: TRBV19; DNA: TGTGCCAGTAGGACGGACAGCGGTCGGACTGAAGCTTTCTTT; CDR3: CASRTDSGRTEAFF
D: -; size: -; J: TRBJ2-7; V: TRBV6-5; DNA: TGTGCCAGCAGTTATGCGGGCGGCGAGCAGTACTTC; CDR3: CASSYAGGEQYF
D: TRBD1; size: -; J: TRBJ2-1; V: TRBV7-8; DNA: TGTGCCAGCAGTCGGACAGGGTCCGACAATGAGCAGTTCTTC; CDR3: CASSRTGSDNEQFF
D: -; size: -; J: TRBJ1-1; V: TRBV7-9; DNA: TGTGCCGGGTTTTACGGGGTTTTTCTGGACACTGAAGCTTTCTTT; CDR3: CAGFYGVFLDTEAFF
D: -; size: -; J: TRBJ1-2; V: TRBV11-2; DNA: TGTGCCAGCAGCTTAGACCAGGGGAATGACTATGGCTACACCTTC; CDR3: CASSLDQGNDYGYTF
D: TRBD1; size: -; J: TRBJ2-3; V: TRBV5-1; DNA: TGCGCCAGCAGCTTGGTACCTGACAGGGTTTCAGATACGCAGTATTTT; CDR3: CASSLVPDRVSDTQYF
D: TRBD1; size: -; J: TRBJ1-2; V: TRBV19; DNA: TGTGCCAGTAATCGAGACAGGGTCTACACCTTC; CDR3: CASNRDRVYTF